The 26 T cell receptor beta chains below all came from one sample that was sequenced in a study of blood T cell repertoires in COVID-19. The repertoire was sequenced with immunoSEQ multiplex PCR; TCRdb's copy has only in-frame clones and lacks some. Of 190,000 or so clones in the sample, around 85% were seen once. Sequencing was done on a sample of PBMCs or T cells enriched from blood (not recorded which). Receptors were obtained from a middle-aged man who had recovered from COVID-19.

V usage is TRBV21-1 and J usage is TRBJ1-2; the D call TRBD1 from the table was never checked on the DNA. TRBV21-1 is tagged as a pseudogene. This CDR3 spans 15 amino acids. CDR3 coding DNA: TGTGCCAGCAGCGCCCGGGACATCGTTCCCTATGGCTACACCTTC. It is translated as CASSARDIVPYGYTF.

The V and J genes are TRBV20-1 and TRBJ2-7; 9 bases match TRBD2. Germline assignment: CDR1 DFQATT and CDR2 SNEGSKA (reference sequence). This CDR3 region has 11 residues. V shed 7 bases, J shed 3 bases, and the junction held 1 base outside the gene matches. The CDR3 sequence: CSVSGSYEQYF. The CDR3 DNA reads TGCAGTGTTAGCGGGAGCTACGAGCAGTACTTC.

The chain joins TRBV7-8 to TRBJ2-7; TRBD1 is a possible D gene (6 bases). Trimming took off 5 bases at V and 5 bases at J, with 13 bases between the two ends. The CDR3 contains 13 residues. Germline values: CDR1 SGHVS, CDR2 FQNEAQ. CDR3 loop: CASSPPDRNEQYF. The CDR3 coding sequence is TGTGCCAGCAGCCCACCAGACAGGAACGAGCAGTACTTC.

The V call is TRBV19, the J call TRBJ2-1, with TRBD2 matching 12 bases. Germline CDR1 LNHDA, CDR2 SQIVND (reference sequence). The CDR3 loop spans 17 amino acids. J lost 6 bases, V lost 3 bases, and 9 bases had no gene match. The CDR3 region has the DNA TGTGCCAGTAGTATGTGGGCCCTAGCGGGAGGGACCAATGAGCAGTTCTTC. It translates to CASSMWALAGGTNEQFF.

This clone was counted once. The rearrangement joins TRBV18 to TRBJ1-6, with 7 bases identical to TRBD1. Losses at the gene ends were 3 bases for V and 7 bases for J; bases not matched to a gene: 6. Germline V gives CDR1 KGHSH, CDR2 LQKENI. The CDR3 loop spans 15 amino acids. The CDR3: CASSPGQEENSPLHF. The CDR3 DNA sequence: TGTGCCAGCTCACCCGGACAGGAAGAAAATTCACCCCTCCACTTT.

This clone showed up just a few times. This chain links TRBV19 with TRBJ2-2; 8 bases agree with TRBD2. Germline V gene lookup returns CDR1 LNHDA and CDR2 SQIVND (reference sequence). CDR3 length: 15 residues. V was pared by 3 bases and J by 4 bases, with 4 bases of the junction left unmatched. The CDR3 DNA reads as TGTGCCAGTAGTATGGTCCTAGCGGGCACCGGGGAGCTGTTTTTT. The encoded protein is CASSMVLAGTGELFF.

The V gene is TRBV27, the J gene TRBJ2-3; TRBD1 matches 9 bases. CDR3 length: 20 amino acids. V gave up 5 bases and J gave up 2 bases; unmatched junction bases: 20. Germline V gene lookup returns CDR1 MNHEY and CDR2 SMNVEV (reference sequence). CDR3 residues: CASSHLYLTPGQGTTDTQYF. CDR3 DNA: TGTGCCAGCAGTCATCTTTACCTTACTCCGGGACAGGGAACCACAGATACGCAGTATTTT.

The chain employs TRBV6-5 and TRBJ2-1; D remains unclear. The V gene's germline CDR1 is MNHEY and CDR2 SVGAGI. The V and J ends lost 5 bases and 6 bases respectively, with 11 bases between them. The CDR3 runs to 13 residues. The chain's CDR3 is CASSQPYGNEQFF. The CDR3 nucleotides read TGTGCCAGCAGTCAACCCTACGGCAATGAGCAGTTCTTC.

V usage is TRBV4-3 and J usage is TRBJ2-7, with a tentative D call TRBD1 (6 bases). Trimming left V 1 base short and J 0 bases short, with 10 bases between. The CDR3 is 15 amino acids. The germline V gene encodes CDR1 LGHNA and CDR2 YSLEER. In DNA, the CDR3 is TGCGCCAGCAGCCAAGGACAGGACGCCTCCTACGAGCAGTACTTC. Protein sequence: CASSQGQDASYEQYF.

The DNA for the CDR3 is TGTGCCAGCAGCCCGGGGACTAGCGGCTACAATGAGCAGTTCTTC. This translates into CASSPGTSGYNEQFF. The chain employs TRBV5-8 and TRBJ2-1; 11 bases are shared with TRBD2. CDR1 and CDR2 (germline): SGHTS, YDEGEE. V shed 4 bases, J shed 3 bases, and the junction held 3 bases outside the gene matches. This CDR3 is built from 15 residues.

The chain uses TRBV28 and TRBJ2-7; D possibly corresponds to TRBD1 (6 bases). V lost 5 bases, J lost 0 bases, and 23 bases lay in between. CDR3 size: 18 residues. CDR1 MDHEN and CDR2 SYDVKM come from the germline V gene. The CDR3 bases are TGTGCCAGCAGTCCCCTAGTTGTAGTGGGGGCCGGCTCCTACGAGCAGTACTTC. Translation gives CASSPLVVVGAGSYEQYF.

The genes are TRBV21-1 and TRBJ1-5; the table's TRBD1 call for D was not verified on the DNA. TRBV21-1 is assigned pseudogene status. The CDR3 contains 18 residues. The CDR3 sequence: CASNVRMEQGVSNQPQHF. The CDR3 DNA follows: TGTGCCAGCAACGTACGTATGGAACAGGGAGTGAGCAATCAGCCCCAGCATTTT.

This clone was observed a handful of times. The chain has TRBV7-3 and TRBJ2-7; 8 nucleotides agree with TRBD2. This CDR3 comprises 15 residues. Germline CDR1 is SGHTA and CDR2 is FQGTGA. V dropped 5 bases and J dropped 3; count of bases not matched to a gene: 9. CDR3 protein: CASSPSAGGFYEQYF. The CDR3 nucleotides read TGTGCCAGCAGCCCCTCGGCGGGAGGCTTCTACGAGCAGTACTTC.

The chain has TRBV6-4 and TRBJ2-1, with 7 positions matching TRBD1. V lost 4 bases, J lost 9 bases, and 12 bases stayed unmatched. Germline CDR1 and CDR2: MRHNA and SNTAGT. CDR3 length: 15 residues. The CDR3 bases are TGTGCCAGCAGTGGCCACGGGACAGTGGGGAGTGAGCAGTTCTTC. Translation: CASSGHGTVGSEQFF.

The chain carries TRBV19 and TRBJ1-1; D is unresolved. Trimming took 2 bases from V and 1 from J, leaving 11 bases between them. CDR1 is LNHDA, CDR2 SQIVND, per germline (reference sequence). The CDR3 extends over 15 amino acids. CDR3 coding DNA: TGTGCCAGTAGTATATCGGGGAACAAGAACACTGAAGCTTTCTTT. As protein: CASSISGNKNTEAFF.

V is TRBV11-2 and J is TRBJ1-1, with D maybe TRBD1 (5 bases). The CDR3 is 11 residues long. The V end lost 5 bases, the J end lost 11 bases, and 12 bases lay between the germline ends. The germline gives CDR1 SGHAT, CDR2 FQNNGV. The CDR3 coding sequence is TGTGCCAGCAGCCGGGGGGGGTACGCTTTCTTT. Translated, it gives CASSRGGYAFF.

J is TRBJ1-4 and V is TRBV5-1; TRBD1 agrees at 8 bases. Germline loops: CDR1 SGHRS, CDR2 YFSETQ. This CDR3 contains 16 residues. V gave up 4 bases and J gave up 0 bases; unmatched junction bases: 5. The DNA for the CDR3 is TGCGCCAGCAGCCCCGGACAGGGAACAACTAATGAAAAACTGTTTTTT. It codes for CASSPGQGTTNEKLFF.

This chain joins TRBV28 and TRBJ2-7; TRBD1 matches at 8 bases. Trimming removed 7 bases from V and 3 bases from J; junction bases left unmatched: 8. The CDR3 has 14 residues. Germline CDR1 reads MDHEN; CDR2 reads SYDVKM. This CDR3 reads CASTKQGVRYEQYF. The DNA for the CDR3 is TGTGCCAGCACGAAACAGGGGGTACGCTACGAGCAGTACTTC.

V usage is TRBV4-1 and J usage is TRBJ1-6, with D possibly being TRBD1 (5 bases). The CDR3 loop spans 15 amino acids. CDR1 is MGHRA, CDR2 YSYEKL, per germline. V lost 6 bases and J 5 bases, leaving 14 bases between the germline ends. The DNA of the CDR3 is TGCGCCAGCAGTCCCCTCGGGGGAAATAATTCACCCCTCCACTTT. Protein sequence: CASSPLGGNNSPLHF.

The CDR3 coding sequence is TGTGCCAGCAGTTCTTATACCGGGAATGGCTACACCTTC. Encoded protein: CASSSYTGNGYTF. The chain couples TRBV6-5 to TRBJ1-2; D call uncertain. V was trimmed by 4 bases and J by 6 bases, leaving 12 bases between them. The germline gives CDR1 MNHEY, CDR2 SVGAGI. The CDR3 contains 13 residues.

This chain joins TRBV28 and TRBJ2-1; D may be TRBD1 (7 bases). Per the germline V gene, CDR1 is MDHEN and CDR2 is SYDVKM. V gave up 7 bases and J gave up 10 bases, with 23 bases separating them. The CDR3 is 15 residues long. The DNA of the CDR3 is TGTGCCAGCACCTCACCGTGGAGGGGGCGTTCCGAGCAGTTCTTC. This gives the protein CASTSPWRGRSEQFF.

The chain combines TRBV13 with TRBJ2-5, with 8 bases lining up with TRBD1. Germline CDR1 PRHDT, CDR2 FYEKMQ (reference sequence). This CDR3 has 17 amino acids. V lost 5 bases, J lost 4 bases, and 15 bases stayed unmatched. CDR3 bases: TGTGCCAGCAGCGGGGAAGAGGACAGGGAGTTGAGAGAGACCCAGTACTTC. Translated, it gives CASSGEEDRELRETQYF. Together with reference TRBV13 and TRBJ2-5, the CDR3 gives the full variable domain: AAGVIQSPRHLIKEKRETATLKCYPIPRHDTVYWYQQGPGQDPQFLISFYEKMQSDKGSIPDRFSAQQFSDYHSELNMSSLELGDSALYFCASSGEEDRELRETQYFGPGTRLLVL.

This CDR3 reads CASSPFQNYGYTF. DNA for the CDR3: TGTGCCAGCAGCCCATTTCAGAACTATGGCTACACCTTC. The chain carries TRBV5-4 and TRBJ1-2; D is undetermined. V was cut by 4 bases and J by 2 bases, with 9 bases left in between. The V gene's germline CDR1 is SGHNT and CDR2 YYREEE (reference sequence). CDR3 length: 13 residues. Looking up the rest from reference TRBV5-4 and TRBJ1-2 gives the full variable domain: ETGVTQSPTHLIKTRGQQVTLRCSSQSGHNTVSWYQQALGQGPQFIFQYYREEENGRGNFPPRFSGLQFPNYSSELNVNALELDDSALYLCASSPFQNYGYTFGSGTRLTVV.

The V call is TRBV5-1, the J call TRBJ2-7; perhaps TRBD2 as D (6 bases). CDR3 length equals 14 residues. Trimming took off 7 bases at V and 5 bases at J, with 19 bases between the two ends. Germline loops: CDR1 SGHRS, CDR2 YFSETQ. CDR3 sequence reads: CASRSGTQSHEQYF. The CDR3 DNA is TGCGCCAGCCGATCCGGGACTCAAAGTCACGAGCAGTACTTC.

This chain joins TRBV4-1 and TRBJ1-5; 7 bases fit TRBD1. The germline V gene has CDR1 MGHRA and CDR2 YSYEKL. CDR3 length: 16 residues. V lost 4 bases, J lost 0 bases, and 6 bases stayed unmatched. The CDR3 loop is CASSRDGTVSNQPQHF. CDR3 sequence (DNA): TGCGCCAGCAGCCGAGATGGGACAGTTAGCAATCAGCCCCAGCATTTT.

The chain employs TRBV28 and TRBJ2-1; 8 positions agree with TRBD1. The CDR3 loop spans 12 amino acids. The V gene's germline CDR1 is MDHEN and CDR2 SYDVKM. Trimming cost V 1 base and J 12 bases; bases outside gene matches: 2. The CDR3 here is CASSLSGGRQFF. CDR3 bases: TGTGCCAGCAGTTTATCAGGGGGCAGGCAGTTCTTC.